Below, 8 T cell receptor beta chains from the same sample are listed, as sequenced in a study of cytomegalovirus exposure and HLA in healthy donors. The PCR ran on 60 Vbeta and 13 Jbeta primers. Assay: immunoSEQ multiplex PCR; the TCRdb copy retains only in-frame clones and omits some. In the table there are under 150,000 clones, roughly 79% of which are singletons. The sample taken for sequencing was PBMCs. Receptor source: a woman between 40 and 55 years old in good health and CMV-seronegative.

This clone was seen only a few times. The chain recombines TRBV6-6 with TRBJ1-2, with a tentative D call TRBD1 (5 bases). Germline V gene data show CDR1 as MNHNY and CDR2 as SVGAGI (reference sequence). The CDR3 length is 13 residues. V lost 2 bases and J 5 bases, leaving 9 bases between the germline ends. This CDR3 is CASSYPTDYGYTF. As DNA, the CDR3 is TGTGCCAGCAGTTACCCGACAGATTATGGCTACACCTTC.

V usage is TRBV5-1 and J usage is TRBJ2-5; TRBD1 matches 7 bases. Germline V gene sequence: CDR1 SGHRS, CDR2 YFSETQ. Trimming cost V 2 bases and J 3 bases; bases outside gene matches: 1. The CDR3 length is 13 residues. The CDR3 nucleotides are TGCGCCAGCAGCTTTGGACAGGAAGAGACCCAGTACTTC. This codes for CASSFGQEETQYF.

The chain combines TRBV7-2 with TRBJ1-5; 11 bases are shared with TRBD1. With 5 bases clipped from V and 7 bases from J, the junction kept 7 bases outside the gene matches. Germline V gene sequence: CDR1 SGHTA, CDR2 FQGNSA. CDR3 length: 15 residues. The CDR3, as DNA: TGTGCCAGCAGCCTGGACAGGGGGCGAATCCAGCCCCAGCATTTT. This sequence encodes CASSLDRGRIQPQHF.

The J gene is TRBJ2-7, the V gene TRBV29-1, with 9 positions matching TRBD1. Germline CDR1 is SQVTM and CDR2 is ANQGSEA. The ends lost 7 bases at V and 6 bases at J; junction bases unmatched: 13. The CDR3 has 14 residues. The CDR3 DNA sequence: TGCAGCGCACTTCCCGGGACAGGGAGTGGCGAGCAGTACTTC. It is translated as CSALPGTGSGEQYF.

The CDR3 reads CSVEGPGDYGYTF. For the CDR3, the DNA is TGCAGCGTTGAAGGCCCGGGAGACTATGGCTACACCTTC. The V call is TRBV29-1, the J call TRBJ1-2; D not resolved. V was trimmed by 1 base and J by 3 bases, leaving 9 bases between them. The germline V gene has CDR1 SQVTM and CDR2 ANQGSEA. The CDR3 spans 13 residues.

J is TRBJ2-7 and V is TRBV4-2, with D maybe TRBD2 (5 bases). The CDR3 spans 17 residues. Germline V lookup: CDR1 LGHNA, CDR2 YNFKEQ. V lost 3 bases, J lost 7 bases, and 25 bases lay in between. The CDR3 DNA reads TGTGCCAGCAGCCAGGACTGGACTGTATCTGCCCCACGAGAGCAGTACTTC. It is translated as CASSQDWTVSAPREQYF.

V is TRBV5-4 and J is TRBJ2-1; 7 bases map to TRBD2. The CDR3 is 16 amino acids. Germline values: CDR1 SGHNT, CDR2 YYREEE (reference sequence). Trimming took 5 bases from V and 4 from J; bases not matched to a gene: 12. The CDR3: CASRLDPGLSYNEQFF. CDR3 nucleotide sequence: TGTGCCAGCAGGCTGGATCCGGGACTATCTTACAATGAGCAGTTCTTC.

CDR3 amino acids: CASSLAGGGRSWEQYF. The CDR3 nucleotides read TGTGCCAGCAGCTTAGCGGGCGGGGGAAGGAGTTGGGAGCAGTACTTC. The chain is built from TRBV7-9 and TRBJ2-7; 7 positions match TRBD2. CDR3 length: 16 amino acids. J lost 7 bases, V lost 0 bases, and 12 bases had no gene match. From germline, CDR1 is SEHNR and CDR2 FQNEAQ (reference sequence).